This is a list of T cell receptor beta chains from one sample in a study of blood T cell repertoires in COVID-19. Sequenced by immunoSEQ multiplex PCR; TCRdb stores in-frame clones only, minus some. The profile shows some 270,000 clones, about nine tenths of them singletons. Sequenced input: PBMCs or T cells enriched from blood (not recorded which). The receptors shown here come from a woman aged 40 to 50 who had recovered from COVID-19. The CDR3 runs from the conserved cysteine through the conserved F or W. The order of the fields is clone size, V gene, J gene, D gene, CDR3 DNA, CDR3 protein. A D gene is named only where the DNA matches it firmly. Rows may omit the clone size; those that give it use once, few, many or a size class.

>.|TRBV28|TRBJ1-3|TRBD1
TGTGCCAGCAGATCCCCACAGGGGGAATATGGAAACACCATATATTTT
CASRSPQGEYGNTIYF
>.|TRBV6-5|TRBJ2-1|.
TGTGCCAGCAATCGTAACAATGAGCAGTTCTTC
CASNRNNEQFF
>.|TRBV2|TRBJ1-3|.
TGTGCCAGCAGTGAATTGTCAACAGGCTCTGGAAACACCATATATTTT
CASSELSTGSGNTIYF
>few|TRBV3-1/TRBV3-2|TRBJ1-1|.
TGTGCCAGCAGCCCGTCCGTCACAGAGAACACTGAAGCTTTCTTT
CASSPSVTENTEAFF
>.|TRBV19|TRBJ2-1|TRBD2
TGTGCCAGTAGTGCTAGCGGGAGCTACAATGAGCAGTTCTTC
CASSASGSYNEQFF
>.|TRBV7-3|TRBJ1-1|TRBD1
TGTGCCAGCAGCTCAAACAGGGGGCTGAACACTGAAGCTTTCTTT
CASSSNRGLNTEAFF
>.|TRBV6-5|TRBJ2-7|TRBD1
TGTGCCAGCAGCCGGGACAGGGGACGCGAGCAGTACTTC
CASSRDRGREQYF
>.|TRBV14|TRBJ2-5|.
TGTGCCAGCAGTAACCAGGGTACCCAAGAGACCCAGTACTTC
CASSNQGTQETQYF
>.|TRBV2|TRBJ1-5|TRBD1
TGTGCCAGCAGGGACAGGGGTTTAAGCAATCAGCCCCAGCATTTT
CASRDRGLSNQPQHF
>.|TRBV7-9|TRBJ1-2|TRBD1
TGTGCCAGCAGCGTTCAGGGGGCGCGCATTTATGGCTACACCTTC
CASSVQGARIYGYTF
>once|TRBV24-1|TRBJ1-2|TRBD1
TGTGCCACCAGTGATTCAGGGACAGGGGGCGAAGGCTACACCTTC
CATSDSGTGGEGYTF
>.|TRBV1|TRBJ2-6|.
TGCACCAGCAGCCAAGTTATCGGGGGGTCCAACTCTGGGGCCAACGTCCTGACTTTC
CTSSQVIGGSNSGANVLTF
>.|TRBV2|TRBJ1-2|.
TGTGCCAGCAGCGCTGGACAGCTCTATGGCTACACCTTC
CASSAGQLYGYTF
>.|TRBV2|TRBJ1-1|.
TGTGCCATCCTGCCAGGGGCGAGGGCTGAAGCTTTCTTT
CAILPGARAEAFF
>once|TRBV6-2/TRBV6-3|TRBJ2-3|TRBD1
TGTGCCAGCAGCCCTCCCGGCAGGGGGATCCCGGTAGATACGCAGTATTTT
CASSPPGRGIPVDTQYF
>.|TRBV5-1|TRBJ2-2|.
TGCGCCAGCAGCTTGGCGGACAAAAGGCGCACCGGGGAGCTGTTTTTT
CASSLADKRRTGELFF
>.|TRBV29-1|TRBJ1-1|TRBD1
TGCAGCGTTATACCGACAGGGGCGAACACTGAAGCTTTCTTT
CSVIPTGANTEAFF
>.|TRBV11-2|TRBJ1-1|.
TGTGCCAGCAGCTTAGTGACGGGGGGGAACACTGAAGCTTTCTTT
CASSLVTGGNTEAFF
>.|TRBV25-1|TRBJ2-7|.
TGTGCCAGCAGTGACCATGCCCCGACAGAGTACGAGCAGTACTTC
CASSDHAPTEYEQYF
>.|TRBV29-1|TRBJ2-1|TRBD2
TGCAGCGTTGAAGGGCTAGCGGGGATCTCCTACAATGAGCAGTTCTTC
CSVEGLAGISYNEQFF
>.|TRBV12-3/TRBV12-4|TRBJ2-7|TRBD1
TGTGCCAGCAGCAACAGGGGATATGAGCAGTACTTC
CASSNRGYEQYF
>.|TRBV11-2|TRBJ2-2|TRBD2
TGTGCCAGCAGCTTCTGGAGCGGGGGGCGGACCGGGGAGCTGTTTTTT
CASSFWSGGRTGELFF
>once|TRBV18|TRBJ1-5|TRBD1
TGTGCCAGCTCAACCGGGACAGTTCTCAATCAGCCCCAGCATTTT
CASSTGTVLNQPQHF
>.|TRBV29-1|TRBJ1-2|.
TGCAGCGTGGATCACGACAGTCGCGTCTATGGCTACACCTTC
CSVDHDSRVYGYTF
>.|TRBV6-5|TRBJ1-2|.
TGTGCCAGCACCCACGGGAGTGGCTACACCTTC
CASTHGSGYTF
>once|TRBV5-1|TRBJ1-2|TRBD1
TGCGCCAGCAGCCTTGGGACAGGGAACCCCTCCTATGGCTACACCTTC
CASSLGTGNPSYGYTF
>.|TRBV11-3|TRBJ2-1|TRBD2
TGTGCCAGCAGCTTGGGGCCGGGGGGGCCGACTGAGCAGTTCTTC
CASSLGPGGPTEQFF
>few|TRBV4-1|TRBJ1-1|.
TGCGCCGGCCAGTCGTGGAGGGGCGAGTACACTGAAGCTTTCTTT
CAGQSWRGEYTEAFF